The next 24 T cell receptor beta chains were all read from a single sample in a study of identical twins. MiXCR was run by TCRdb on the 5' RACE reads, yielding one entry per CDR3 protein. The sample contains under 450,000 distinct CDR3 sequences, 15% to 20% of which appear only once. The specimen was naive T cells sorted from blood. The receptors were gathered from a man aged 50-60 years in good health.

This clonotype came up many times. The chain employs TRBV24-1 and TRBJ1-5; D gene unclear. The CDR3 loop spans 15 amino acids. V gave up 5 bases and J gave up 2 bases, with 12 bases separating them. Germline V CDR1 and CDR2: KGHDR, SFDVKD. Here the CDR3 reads CATSGSGERNQPQHF. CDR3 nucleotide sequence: TGTGCCACCAGTGGGTCGGGAGAACGCAATCAGCCCCAGCATTTT.

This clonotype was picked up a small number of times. As DNA, the CDR3 is TGTGCCAGCAGCCCTCGGGGTTCGGATGCAGATACGCAGTATTTT. Protein: CASSPRGSDADTQYF. This chain connects TRBV4-2 to TRBJ2-3, with a weak D call TRBD2 (5 bases). The CDR3 runs to 15 residues. Per germline, CDR1 LGHNA and CDR2 YNFKEQ. The germline V and J ends were trimmed by 4 bases and 4 bases, with 15 bases remaining between them.

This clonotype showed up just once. The CDR3 spells CASSLVGRGTGELFF. CDR3 sequence (DNA): TGTGCCAGCAGCTTAGTGGGAAGGGGGACCGGGGAGCTGTTTTTT. The gene calls are TRBV11-2 and TRBJ2-2, with D maybe TRBD1 (6 bases). Germline CDR1 and CDR2: SGHAT and FQNNGV. The CDR3 is 15 amino acids. V was cut by 1 base and J by 5 bases, with 11 bases left in between. The full variable domain, with the rest looked up from reference TRBV11-2 and TRBJ2-2, is EAGVAQSPRYKIIEKRQSVAFWCNPISGHATLYWYQQILGQGPKLLIQFQNNGVVDDSQLPKDRFSAERLKGVDSTLKIQPAKLEDSAVYLCASSLVGRGTGELFFGEGSRLTVL.

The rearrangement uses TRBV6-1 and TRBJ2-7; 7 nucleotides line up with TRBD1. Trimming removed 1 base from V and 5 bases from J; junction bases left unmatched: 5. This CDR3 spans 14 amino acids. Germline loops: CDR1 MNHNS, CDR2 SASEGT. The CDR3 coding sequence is TGTGCCAGCAGTGAAGTGGACCAGGGGGACGAGCAGTACTTC. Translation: CASSEVDQGDEQYF.

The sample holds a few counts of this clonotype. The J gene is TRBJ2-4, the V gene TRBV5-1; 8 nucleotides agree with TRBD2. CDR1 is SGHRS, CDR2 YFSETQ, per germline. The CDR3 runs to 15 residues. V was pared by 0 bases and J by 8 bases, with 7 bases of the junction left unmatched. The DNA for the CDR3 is TGCGCCAGCAGCTTGGACGGGAGGGCCGAGGACATTCAGTACTTC. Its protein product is CASSLDGRAEDIQYF.

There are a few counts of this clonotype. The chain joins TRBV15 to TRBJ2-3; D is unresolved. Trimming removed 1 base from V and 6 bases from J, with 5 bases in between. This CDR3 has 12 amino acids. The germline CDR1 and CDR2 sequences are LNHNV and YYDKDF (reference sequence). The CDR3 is CATSRVRDTQYF. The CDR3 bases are TGTGCCACCAGCAGAGTTCGCGATACGCAGTATTTT.

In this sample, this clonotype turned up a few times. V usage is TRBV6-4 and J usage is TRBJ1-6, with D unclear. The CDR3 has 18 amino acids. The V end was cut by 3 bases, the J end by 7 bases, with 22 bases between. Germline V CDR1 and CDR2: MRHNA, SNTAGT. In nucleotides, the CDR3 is TGTGCCAGCAGTGATAGGTCGGGCGCTCGGAGGAGAAATTCACCCCTCCACTTT. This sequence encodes CASSDRSGARRRNSPLHF.

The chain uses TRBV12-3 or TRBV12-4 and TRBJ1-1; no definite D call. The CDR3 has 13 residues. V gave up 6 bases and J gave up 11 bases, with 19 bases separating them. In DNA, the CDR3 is TGTGCCAGCAGCATTCGGGGAGCGAGCGCGGCTTTCTTT. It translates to CASSIRGASAAFF.

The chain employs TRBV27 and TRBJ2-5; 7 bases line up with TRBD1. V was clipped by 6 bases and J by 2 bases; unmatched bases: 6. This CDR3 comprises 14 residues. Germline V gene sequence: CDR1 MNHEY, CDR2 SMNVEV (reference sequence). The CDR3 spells CASRTRTGQETQYF. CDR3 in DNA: TGTGCCAGCAGAACTAGGACAGGACAAGAGACCCAGTACTTC.

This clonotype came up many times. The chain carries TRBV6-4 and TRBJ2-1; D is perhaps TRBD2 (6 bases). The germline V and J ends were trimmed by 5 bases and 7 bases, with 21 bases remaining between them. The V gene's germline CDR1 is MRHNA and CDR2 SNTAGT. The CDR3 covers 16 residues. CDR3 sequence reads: CASSKKESGGPNEQFF. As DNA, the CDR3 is TGTGCCAGCAGTAAAAAGGAGAGTGGAGGGCCGAATGAGCAGTTCTTC.

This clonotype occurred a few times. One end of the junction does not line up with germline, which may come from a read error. The CDR3 bases are TGCAGTGCTAGTTCGGGACTAGCGGGAGCCCCAGGGAAGTTC. Protein: CSASSGLAGAPGKF. The gene calls are TRBV20-1 and TRBJ2-1; TRBD2 matches 14 bases. Germline values: CDR1 DFQATT, CDR2 SNEGSKA (reference sequence). The CDR3 length is 14 residues.

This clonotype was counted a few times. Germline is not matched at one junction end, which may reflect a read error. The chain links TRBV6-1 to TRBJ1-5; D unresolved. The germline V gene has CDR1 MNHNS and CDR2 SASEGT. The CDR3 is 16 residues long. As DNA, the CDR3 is TGTGCCAGCAATGAAGGACTCTCGGGGAGCAATCAGCCCCAGCATTTT. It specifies CASNEGLSGSNQPQHF.

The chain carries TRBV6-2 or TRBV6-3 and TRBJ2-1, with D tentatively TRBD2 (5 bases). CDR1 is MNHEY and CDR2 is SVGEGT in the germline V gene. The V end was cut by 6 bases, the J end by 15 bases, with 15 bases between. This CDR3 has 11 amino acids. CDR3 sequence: CASRTLGVRFF. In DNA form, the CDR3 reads TGTGCCAGCAGAACCTTGGGAGTCAGGTTCTTC.

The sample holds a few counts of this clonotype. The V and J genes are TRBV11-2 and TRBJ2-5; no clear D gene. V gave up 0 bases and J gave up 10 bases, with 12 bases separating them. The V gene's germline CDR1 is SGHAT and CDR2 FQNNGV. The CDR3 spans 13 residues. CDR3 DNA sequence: TGTGCCAGCAGCTTAGAAATTCCCAGTGTCCAGTACTTC. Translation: CASSLEIPSVQYF.

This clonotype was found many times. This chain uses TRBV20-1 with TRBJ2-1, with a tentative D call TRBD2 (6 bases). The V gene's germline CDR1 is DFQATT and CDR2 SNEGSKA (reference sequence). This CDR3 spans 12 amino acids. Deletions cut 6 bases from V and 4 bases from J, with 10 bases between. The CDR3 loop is CSARRVYNEQFF. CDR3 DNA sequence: TGCAGTGCGCGGAGGGTTTACAATGAGCAGTTCTTC.

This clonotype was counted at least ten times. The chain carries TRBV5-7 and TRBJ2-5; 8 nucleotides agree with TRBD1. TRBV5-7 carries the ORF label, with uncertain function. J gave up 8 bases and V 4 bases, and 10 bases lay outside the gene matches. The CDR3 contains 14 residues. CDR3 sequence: CASSQTGVTGTQYF. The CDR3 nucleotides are TGTGCCAGCAGCCAGACAGGGGTCACGGGAACCCAGTACTTC.

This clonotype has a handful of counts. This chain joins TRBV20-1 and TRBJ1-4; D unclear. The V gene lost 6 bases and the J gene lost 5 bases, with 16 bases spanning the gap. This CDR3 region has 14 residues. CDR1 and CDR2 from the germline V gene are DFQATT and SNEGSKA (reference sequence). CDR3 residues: CSAIDRRGNEKLFF. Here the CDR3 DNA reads TGCAGTGCCATCGATCGACGGGGAAATGAAAAACTGTTTTTT.

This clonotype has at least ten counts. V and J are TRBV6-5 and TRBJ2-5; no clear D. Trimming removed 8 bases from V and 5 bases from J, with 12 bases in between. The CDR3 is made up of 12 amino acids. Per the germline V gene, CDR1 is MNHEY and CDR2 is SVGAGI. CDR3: CASAAVGETQYF. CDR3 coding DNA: TGTGCCAGCGCCGCGGTAGGGGAGACCCAGTACTTC.

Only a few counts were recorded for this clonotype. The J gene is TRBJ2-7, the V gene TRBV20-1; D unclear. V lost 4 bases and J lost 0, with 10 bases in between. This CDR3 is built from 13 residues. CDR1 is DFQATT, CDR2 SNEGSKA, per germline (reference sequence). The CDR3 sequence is CSATLESSYEQYF. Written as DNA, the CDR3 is TGCAGTGCTACTCTGGAAAGCTCCTACGAGCAGTACTTC.

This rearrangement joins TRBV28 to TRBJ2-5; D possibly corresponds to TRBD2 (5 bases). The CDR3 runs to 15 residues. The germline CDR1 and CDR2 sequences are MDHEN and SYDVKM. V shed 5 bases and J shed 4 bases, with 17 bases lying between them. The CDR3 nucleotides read TGTGCCAGCAGTGACGCCCGGGCGGGCCTAGAGACCCAGTACTTC. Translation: CASSDARAGLETQYF.

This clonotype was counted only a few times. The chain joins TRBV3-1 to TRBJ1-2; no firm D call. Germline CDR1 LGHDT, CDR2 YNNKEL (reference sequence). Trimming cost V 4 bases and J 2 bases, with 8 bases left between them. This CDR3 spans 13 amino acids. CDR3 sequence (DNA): TGTGCCAGCAGCCCCGGTGCCAACTATGGCTACACCTTC. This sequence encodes CASSPGANYGYTF. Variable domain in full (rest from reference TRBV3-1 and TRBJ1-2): DTAVSQTPKYLVTQMGNDKSIKCEQNLGHDTMYWYKQDSKKFLKIMFSYNNKELIINETVPNRFSPKSPDKAHLNLHINSLELGDSAVYFCASSPGANYGYTFGSGTRLTVV.

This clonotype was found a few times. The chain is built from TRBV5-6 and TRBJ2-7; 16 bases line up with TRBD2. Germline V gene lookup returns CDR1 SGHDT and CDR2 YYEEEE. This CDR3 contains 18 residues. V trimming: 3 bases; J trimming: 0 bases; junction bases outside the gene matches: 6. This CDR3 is CASSWPGLAGGSSYEQYF. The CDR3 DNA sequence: TGTGCCAGCAGCTGGCCGGGACTAGCGGGAGGGAGCTCCTACGAGCAGTACTTC.

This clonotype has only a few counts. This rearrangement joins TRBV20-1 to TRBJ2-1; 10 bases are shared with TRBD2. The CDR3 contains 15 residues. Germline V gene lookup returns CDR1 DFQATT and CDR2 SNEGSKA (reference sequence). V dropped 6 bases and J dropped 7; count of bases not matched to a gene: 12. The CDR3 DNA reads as TGCAGTGCCCCGGGTACCTATAGCGGGAGGAATGAGCAGTTCTTC. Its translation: CSAPGTYSGRNEQFF.

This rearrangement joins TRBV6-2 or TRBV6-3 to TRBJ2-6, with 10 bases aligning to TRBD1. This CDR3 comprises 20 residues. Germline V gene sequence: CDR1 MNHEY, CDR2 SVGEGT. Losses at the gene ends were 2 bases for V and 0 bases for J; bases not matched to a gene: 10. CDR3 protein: CASSYETGTGVSSGANVLTF. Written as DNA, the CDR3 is TGTGCCAGCAGTTACGAAACCGGGACAGGGGTCTCCTCTGGGGCCAACGTCCTGACTTTC.